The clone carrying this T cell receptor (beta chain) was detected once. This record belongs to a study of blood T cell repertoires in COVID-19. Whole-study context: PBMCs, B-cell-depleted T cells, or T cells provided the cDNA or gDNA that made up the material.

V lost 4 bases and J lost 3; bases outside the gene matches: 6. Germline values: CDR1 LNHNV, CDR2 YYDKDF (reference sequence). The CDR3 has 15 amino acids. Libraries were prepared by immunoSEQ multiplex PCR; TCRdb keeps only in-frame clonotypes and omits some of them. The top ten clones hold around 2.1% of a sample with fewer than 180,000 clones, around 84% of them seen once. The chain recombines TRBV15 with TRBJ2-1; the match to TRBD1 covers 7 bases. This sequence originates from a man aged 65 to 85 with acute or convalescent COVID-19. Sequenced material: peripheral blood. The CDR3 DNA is TGTGCCACCAGCACAAGGACAGGCGACTACAATGAGCAGTTCTTC. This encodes CATSTRTGDYNEQFF.